These 27 T cell receptor beta chains were all obtained from the same sample, sequenced in a study of blood T cells in healthy people across ages (dated by TCRdb to the mid-2010s). The library relied on 5' RACE. TCRdb shows the sequencer as Illumina HiSeq 2500. The second PCR ran for roughly 7 to 11 cycles and used a J-beta primer mix along with a sample-barcoded 5' primer. The public reads were reprocessed in TCRdb via fastp at Q25 and MiXCR, keeping in-frame beta chains. Each entry merges the rows of one CDR3 protein and shows their most common DNA and genes. The sample table holds roughly 1,500,000 distinct CDR3 sequences, of which roughly 30% were seen once. The top ten clonotypes cover 11% of the sample. The sequenced sample was blood. Source of these receptors: a woman in her twenties or thirties in good health.

To note about this clonotype: A read error may be the cause here, since a much bigger clone is one base away. The gene calls are TRBV3-1 and TRBJ2-3; D is possibly TRBD1 or TRBD2 (6 bases each). The ends were cut back, 0 bases at V and 5 bases at J, with 15 bases in the middle. The CDR3 extends over 16 amino acids. Germline V CDR1 and CDR2: LGHDT, YNNKEL (reference sequence). CDR3 nucleotides: TGTGCCAGCAGCCAAGAGGGGGGCACGGCACGAGATACGCAGTATTTT. Translated, it gives CASSQEGGTARDTQYF.

The genes are TRBV11-3 and TRBJ2-3; D might be TRBD1 (6 bases). This CDR3 has 13 amino acids. The V end lost 5 bases, the J end lost 8 bases, and 14 bases lay between the germline ends. Germline V gives CDR1 SGHNT, CDR2 YENEEA. CDR3 bases: TGTGCCAGCAGCAAAACAGGGCCAGGTACGCAGTATTTT. Translation: CASSKTGPGTQYF.

This clonotype came up a few times. J is TRBJ2-7 and V is TRBV7-9; no clear D gene. Germline V gene lookup returns CDR1 SEHNR and CDR2 FQNEAQ (reference sequence). This CDR3 has 12 residues. V was shortened by 7 bases and J by 5 bases, with 12 bases between the two germline ends. The CDR3 here is CASTAYGDEQYF. The CDR3 nucleotides read TGTGCCAGCACCGCTTATGGGGACGAGCAGTACTTC.

The chain uses TRBV27 and TRBJ2-1; 9 nucleotides line up with TRBD1. Germline V lookup: CDR1 MNHEY, CDR2 SMNVEV (reference sequence). The CDR3 is 15 residues long. V lost 0 bases, J lost 5 bases, and 2 bases stayed unmatched. The CDR3 spells CASSLSGTGNNEQFF. Written as DNA, the CDR3 is TGTGCCAGCAGTTTATCTGGGACAGGGAACAATGAGCAGTTCTTC.

This clonotype appeared a few times. This chain uses TRBV11-2 with TRBJ2-5; tentative D call: TRBD1 (6 bases). This CDR3 has 15 residues. The V end lost 4 bases, the J end lost 5 bases, and 17 bases lay between the germline ends. Germline CDR1 reads SGHAT; CDR2 reads FQNNGV. CDR3 loop: CASSSYDRSRETQYF. CDR3 nucleotide sequence: TGTGCCAGCAGCTCCTATGACAGGTCAAGGGAGACCCAGTACTTC. The full variable domain, rest sourced from reference TRBV11-2 and TRBJ2-5, is EAGVAQSPRYKIIEKRQSVAFWCNPISGHATLYWYQQILGQGPKLLIQFQNNGVVDDSQLPKDRFSAERLKGVDSTLKIQPAKLEDSAVYLCASSSYDRSRETQYFGPGTRLLVL.

The sample holds a few counts of this clonotype. The chain links TRBV20-1 to TRBJ2-3; D not resolved. The CDR3 consists of 13 residues. The germline CDR1 and CDR2 sequences are DFQATT and SNEGSKA (reference sequence). Deletions cut 0 bases from V and 2 bases from J, with 6 bases between. CDR3 region: CSARDTATDTQYF. CDR3 sequence (DNA): TGCAGTGCTAGAGACACAGCCACAGATACGCAGTATTTT.

This chain connects TRBV6-6 to TRBJ2-5; the match to TRBD2 covers 7 bases. The CDR3 has 12 amino acids. V was pared by 4 bases and J by 11 bases, with 7 bases of the junction left unmatched. The V gene's germline CDR1 is MNHNY and CDR2 SVGAGI (reference sequence). For the CDR3, the DNA is TGTGCCAGCAGTTGGGAGGGAACGGAGCAGTACTTC. Protein: CASSWEGTEQYF.

The table lists this clonotype with a few counts. The chain links TRBV4-2 to TRBJ2-3; TRBD2 matches 14 bases. The length of the CDR3 is 17 residues. V trimming: 3 bases; J trimming: 3 bases; junction bases outside the gene matches: 5. The germline V gene has CDR1 LGHNA and CDR2 YNFKEQ. In DNA, the CDR3 is TGTGCCAGCAGCCAGGACGGGACTAGCGGGGGAACAGATACGCAGTATTTT. This sequence encodes CASSQDGTSGGTDTQYF.

This chain connects TRBV29-1 to TRBJ2-5; D is undetermined. Between the trimmed V and J ends, which lost 3 bases and 1 base, there was a span of 6 bases. CDR1 and CDR2 from the germline V gene are SQVTM and ANQGSEA. This CDR3 comprises 12 residues. Written as DNA, the CDR3 is TGCAGCGTTGAGCACTTCCAAGAGACCCAGTACTTC. This gives the protein CSVEHFQETQYF.

The chain has TRBV11-1 and TRBJ1-1; D gene ambiguous. CDR3 length: 14 amino acids. Germline V gene sequence: CDR1 SGHAT, CDR2 FQDESV (reference sequence). Trimming took 2 bases from V and 3 from J, leaving 10 bases between them. The CDR3 DNA sequence: TGTGCCAGCAGCTTATCGTACGGCCACACTGAAGCTTTCTTT. Its protein is CASSLSYGHTEAFF.

The gene calls are TRBV9 and TRBJ1-2; D may be TRBD1 (6 bases). The CDR3 covers 14 residues. Germline V gene data show CDR1 as SGDLS and CDR2 as YYNGEE. The germline V and J ends were trimmed by 3 bases and 1 base, with 10 bases remaining between them. The CDR3 DNA is TGTGCCAGCAGCGACCTGGACAGTAACTATGGCTACACCTTC. Its protein product is CASSDLDSNYGYTF.

The V call is TRBV4-1, the J call TRBJ1-2; 7 nucleotides line up with TRBD1. The CDR3 extends over 14 amino acids. Trimming at V came to 0 bases and at J to 7 bases, leaving 5 bases not matched to a gene. Germline CDR1 MGHRA, CDR2 YSYEKL. The CDR3: CASSQEPGGVGYTF. In nucleotides, the CDR3 is TGCGCCAGCAGCCAAGAGCCAGGGGGTGTTGGCTACACCTTC.

The rearrangement uses TRBV7-9 and TRBJ1-1, with 7 bases fitting TRBD1. The CDR3 is made up of 16 amino acids. CDR1 SEHNR and CDR2 FQNEAQ come from the germline V gene (reference sequence). The ends lost 6 bases at V and 0 bases at J; junction bases unmatched: 10. CDR3 loop: CASSFHLTGVNTEAFF. As DNA, the CDR3 is TGTGCCAGCAGTTTTCACCTAACAGGGGTGAACACTGAAGCTTTCTTT.

The gene calls are TRBV18 and TRBJ2-3; D ambiguous. Trimming took 3 bases from V and 15 from J, leaving 22 bases between them. CDR3 size: 14 residues. Per the germline V gene, CDR1 is KGHSH and CDR2 is LQKENI. This CDR3 reads CASSPGSLTDTRYF. CDR3 coding DNA: TGTGCCAGCTCACCCGGGTCCCTCACAGATACGCGCTATTTT. Variable domain in full (rest from reference TRBV18 and TRBJ2-3): NAGVMQNPRHLVRRRGQEARLRCSPMKGHSHVYWYRQLPEEGLKFMVYLQKENIIDESGMPKERFSAEFPKEGPSILRIQQVVRGDSAAYFCASSPGSLTDTRYFGPGTRLTVL.

This sequence joins TRBV6-6 and TRBJ1-1; D remains unclear. CDR3 length: 13 amino acids. Trimming stripped 2 bases from V and 1 base from J, with 5 bases between. Germline loops: CDR1 MNHNY, CDR2 SVGAGI (reference sequence). CDR3 coding DNA: TGTGCCAGCAGTTACCCACAGAACACTGAAGCTTTCTTT. Protein product: CASSYPQNTEAFF.

This clonotype was seen ten or more times. This chain joins TRBV29-1 and TRBJ2-7; the D call may be TRBD1 or TRBD2 (5 bases each). CDR1 and CDR2 from the germline V gene are SQVTM and ANQGSEA. The CDR3 runs to 13 residues. Trimming removed 6 bases from V and 4 bases from J, with 16 bases in between. CDR3 amino acids: CSVRGAVNYEQYF. The CDR3 DNA is TGCAGCGTCCGAGGGGCGGTAAATTACGAGCAGTACTTC.

Worth noting for this clonotype: Its ends do not fully match the called genes, so a read error is possible. The chain joins TRBV3-1 to TRBJ1-2; D is unclear. Looked up from germline, CDR1 is LGHDT and CDR2 is YNNKEL (reference sequence). The length of the CDR3 is 13 residues. CDR3 nucleotides: TGTGCCGGCAGCCTGGACCGAGTCTATGGCTACACCTTC. It yields the protein CAGSLDRVYGYTF.

The chain recombines TRBV3-1 with TRBJ2-3, with D perhaps matching TRBD2 (6 bases). The V gene's germline CDR1 is LGHDT and CDR2 YNNKEL (reference sequence). The CDR3 consists of 14 residues. V was clipped by 6 bases and J by 11 bases, with 21 bases between them. The CDR3 protein is CASRASDGGVRQYF. In DNA, the CDR3 is TGTGCCAGCAGAGCCTCGGATGGAGGGGTTAGGCAGTATTTT.

This clonotype was found a few times. The chain couples TRBV6-1 to TRBJ2-3; 7 positions agree with TRBD2. The V segment lost 6 bases and the J segment 5 bases; nucleotides outside the gene matches: 11. From germline, CDR1 is MNHNS and CDR2 SASEGT. CDR3 length: 15 residues. CDR3 region: CASSILSGHGDTQYF. The CDR3 region has the DNA TGTGCCAGCAGCATTCTTAGCGGGCATGGAGATACGCAGTATTTT.

Here the CDR3 DNA reads TGTGCCAGCAGTGAATCTAGCACTTCGTATTTT. It translates to CASSESSTSYF. V and J are TRBV6-1 and TRBJ2-3; perhaps TRBD2 as D (5 bases). V dropped 2 bases and J dropped 14 bases, with 11 bases sitting between them. Germline V gene lookup returns CDR1 MNHNS and CDR2 SASEGT. The CDR3 is made up of 11 amino acids.

This clonotype was counted a single time. The chain employs TRBV20-1 and TRBJ2-1, with D perhaps matching TRBD1 (6 bases). Judging by the DNA end, TRBJ2-7 fits better; the J call may be wrong. Germline lookup yields CDR1 DFQATT and CDR2 SNEGSKA (reference sequence). The CDR3 contains 14 residues. CDR3 sequence: CSARSGTRDNEQYF. DNA for the CDR3: TGCAGTGCTAGGTCGGGGACAAGAGACAATGAGCAGTACTTC.

This clonotype was seen a handful of times. CDR3 sequence: CASSQGGGTGAYEQYF. The CDR3 DNA reads as TGCGCCAGCAGCCAAGGTGGAGGTACGGGGGCCTACGAGCAGTACTTC. The chain recombines TRBV4-1 with TRBJ2-5; TRBD2 might be the D (6 bases). Gene TRBJ2-7 matches the end of the DNA better, so the J call may be wrong. Germline-derived CDR1 and CDR2 are MGHRA and YSYEKL. The CDR3 contains 16 residues.

The chain links TRBV7-9 to TRBJ2-7; the D is unclear. Germline values: CDR1 SEHNR, CDR2 FQNEAQ (reference sequence). Trimming stripped 0 bases from V and 6 bases from J, with 9 bases between. The CDR3 length is 13 residues. This chain's CDR3 is CASSLAQGFEQYF. In DNA form, the CDR3 reads TGTGCCAGCAGCTTAGCGCAAGGGTTCGAGCAGTACTTC.

The V and J genes are TRBV27 and TRBJ2-1, with D possibly being TRBD1 or TRBD2 (6 bases each). Germline V gene data show CDR1 as MNHEY and CDR2 as SMNVEV (reference sequence). V lost 5 bases, J lost 6 bases, and 14 bases lay in between. The CDR3 has 14 amino acids. The CDR3 spells CASSPWPGANEQFF. CDR3 in DNA: TGTGCCAGCAGTCCGTGGCCGGGGGCCAATGAGCAGTTCTTC.

This clonotype was seen just once. The chain recombines TRBV4-1 with TRBJ2-1; D is ambiguous. The end of the DNA is better explained by TRBJ2-7, so the J call may be wrong. Per the germline V gene, CDR1 is MGHRA and CDR2 is YSYEKL. The CDR3 is 15 amino acids. The CDR3 DNA reads TGCGCCAGCAGCCAAAGTTCGGCCTCCTACAATGAGCAGTACTTC. Translated: CASSQSSASYNEQYF.

The V gene is TRBV20-1, the J gene TRBJ1-2, with D maybe TRBD1 (5 bases). The CDR3 is 12 amino acids. Germline V gives CDR1 DFQATT, CDR2 SNEGSKA (reference sequence). V lost 4 bases and J 4 bases, leaving 10 bases between the germline ends. CDR3 amino acids: CSANEGTYGYTF. CDR3 bases: TGCAGTGCTAACGAGGGGACCTATGGCTACACCTTC.

This clonotype was recorded once. The V and J genes are TRBV2 and TRBJ2-6; D is possibly TRBD1 or TRBD2 (5 bases each). Trimming stripped 7 bases from V and 2 bases from J, with 15 bases between. Germline V gives CDR1 SNHLY, CDR2 FYNNEI. This CDR3 spans 16 amino acids. CDR3 coding DNA: TGTGCCAGCATCCGAGGGGAAGGCGCTGGGGCCAACGTCCTGACTTTC. Encoded protein: CASIRGEGAGANVLTF.